The 2 T cell receptor beta chains below were found in one sample sequenced in a study of metastatic and nonmetastatic thyroid tumors. Treatment of any kind had been given to no patient before thyroid surgery. TCRdb reassembled clones from the PCR reads with MiXCR. The sample consists of several thousand clones, about 31% of them appearing once. The sequenced material came from tumor tissue. The origin of the receptors is a female donor with papillary thyroid cancer or a benign thyroid nodule (not recorded which). Some clones in this sample may be carry-over from other donors' samples.

Judged by abundance, this clone is medium-sized. The V call is TRBV7-8, the J call TRBJ2-1; a weak D match, TRBD2 (5 bases). The CDR3 sequence is 17 residues long. V lost 2 bases to trimming and J lost 1 base, with 15 bases between them. The germline V gene encodes CDR1 SGHVS and CDR2 FQNEAQ. CDR3 nucleotides: TGTGCCAGCAGCTTATTTCAGGTCGGAGGATCCTACAATGAGCAGTTCTTC. It translates to CASSLFQVGGSYNEQFF.

This clone is medium-sized (0.01 to 0.1%) in the sample. The chain uses TRBV28 and TRBJ2-1, with 8 positions matching TRBD1. Losses at the gene ends were 6 bases for V and 9 bases for J; bases not matched to a gene: 4. CDR3 length equals 12 residues. Germline CDR1 reads MDHEN; CDR2 reads SYDVKM. The DNA for the CDR3 is TGTGCCAGCAGCCAGGGGGCCGGTGAGCAGTTCTTC. This gives the protein CASSQGAGEQFF.